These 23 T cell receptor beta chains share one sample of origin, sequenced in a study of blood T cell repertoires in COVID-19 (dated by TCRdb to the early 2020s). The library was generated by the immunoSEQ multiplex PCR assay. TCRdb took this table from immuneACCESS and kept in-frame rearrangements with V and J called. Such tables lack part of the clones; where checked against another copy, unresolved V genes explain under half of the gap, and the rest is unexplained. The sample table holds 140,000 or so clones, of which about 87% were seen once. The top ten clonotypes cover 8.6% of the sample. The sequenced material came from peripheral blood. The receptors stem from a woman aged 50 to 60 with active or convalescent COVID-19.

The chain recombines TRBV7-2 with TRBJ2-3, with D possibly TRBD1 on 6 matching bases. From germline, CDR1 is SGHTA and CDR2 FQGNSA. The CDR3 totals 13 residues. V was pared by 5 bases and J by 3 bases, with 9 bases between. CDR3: CASSTQGTDTQYF. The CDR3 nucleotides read TGTGCCAGCAGCACCCAGGGGACAGATACGCAGTATTTT.

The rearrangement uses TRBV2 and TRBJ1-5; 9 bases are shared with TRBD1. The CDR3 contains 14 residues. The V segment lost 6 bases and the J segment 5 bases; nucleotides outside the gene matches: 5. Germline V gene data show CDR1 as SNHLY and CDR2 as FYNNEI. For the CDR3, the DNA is TGTGCCAGCAGGGGTACAGGGGGCTATCAGCCCCAGCATTTT. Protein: CASRGTGGYQPQHF.

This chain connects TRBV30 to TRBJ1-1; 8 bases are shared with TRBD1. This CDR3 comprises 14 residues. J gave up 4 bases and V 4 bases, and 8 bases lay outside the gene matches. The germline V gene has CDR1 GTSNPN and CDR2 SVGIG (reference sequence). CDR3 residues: CAWTRTGYFTEAFF. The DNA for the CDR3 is TGTGCCTGGACCAGGACAGGGTATTTCACTGAAGCTTTCTTT. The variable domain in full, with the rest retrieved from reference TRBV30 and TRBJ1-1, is SQTIHQWPATLVQPVGSPLSLECTVEGTSNPNLYWYRQAAGRGLQLLFYSVGIGQISSEVPQNLSASRPQDRQFILSSKKLLLSDSGFYLCAWTRTGYFTEAFFGQGTRLTVV.

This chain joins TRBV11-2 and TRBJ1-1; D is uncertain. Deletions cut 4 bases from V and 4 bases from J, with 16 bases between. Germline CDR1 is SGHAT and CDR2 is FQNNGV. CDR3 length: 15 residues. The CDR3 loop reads CASSSRERGVTEAFF. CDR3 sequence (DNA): TGTGCCAGCAGCTCAAGGGAACGGGGTGTCACTGAAGCTTTCTTT.

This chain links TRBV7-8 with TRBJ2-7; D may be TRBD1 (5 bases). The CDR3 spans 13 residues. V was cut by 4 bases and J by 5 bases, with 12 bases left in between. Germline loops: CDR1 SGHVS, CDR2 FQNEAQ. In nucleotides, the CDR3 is TGTGCCAGCAGCTCCAGGACATCGCACGAGCAGTACTTC. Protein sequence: CASSSRTSHEQYF. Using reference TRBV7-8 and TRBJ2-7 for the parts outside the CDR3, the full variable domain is GAGVSQSPRYKVAKRGQDVALRCDPISGHVSLFWYQQALGQGPEFLTYFQNEAQLDKSGLPSDRFFAERPEGSVSTLKIQRTQQEDSAVYLCASSSRTSHEQYFGPGTRLTVT.

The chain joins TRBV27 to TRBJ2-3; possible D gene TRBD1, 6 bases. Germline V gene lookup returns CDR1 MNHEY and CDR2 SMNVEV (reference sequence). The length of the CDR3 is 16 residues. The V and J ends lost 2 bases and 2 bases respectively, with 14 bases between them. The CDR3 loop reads CASSLKHTGYTDTQYF. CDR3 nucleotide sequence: TGTGCCAGCAGTTTAAAACATACAGGGTACACAGATACGCAGTATTTT.

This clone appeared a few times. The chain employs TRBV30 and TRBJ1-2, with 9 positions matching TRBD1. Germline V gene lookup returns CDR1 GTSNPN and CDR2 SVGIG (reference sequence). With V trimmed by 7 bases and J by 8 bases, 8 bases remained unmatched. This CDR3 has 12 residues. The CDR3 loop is CALTGGKGGYTF. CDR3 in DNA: TGTGCCTTGACAGGGGGAAAAGGGGGCTACACCTTC.

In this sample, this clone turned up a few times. This CDR3 is CASSLLTRDTEAFF. The DNA for the CDR3 is TGTGCCAGCAGTTTACTCACGCGGGACACTGAAGCTTTCTTT. The chain carries TRBV28 and TRBJ1-1; unclear D gene. This CDR3 region has 14 residues. V dropped 2 bases and J dropped 3 bases, with 10 bases sitting between them. The germline gives CDR1 MDHEN, CDR2 SYDVKM.

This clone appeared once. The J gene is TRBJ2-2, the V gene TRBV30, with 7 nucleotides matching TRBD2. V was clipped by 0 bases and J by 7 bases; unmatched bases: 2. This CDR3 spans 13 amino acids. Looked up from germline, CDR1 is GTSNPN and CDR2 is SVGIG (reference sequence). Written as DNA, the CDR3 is TGTGCCTGGAGTGTACGGGAGGTCGGGGAGCTGTTTTTT. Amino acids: CAWSVREVGELFF.

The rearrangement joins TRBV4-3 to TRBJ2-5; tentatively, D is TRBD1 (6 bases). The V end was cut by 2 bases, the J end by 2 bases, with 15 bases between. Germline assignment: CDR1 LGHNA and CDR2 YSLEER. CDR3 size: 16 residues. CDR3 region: CASSQTGPGVQETQYF. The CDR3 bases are TGCGCCAGCAGCCAAACAGGGCCTGGCGTGCAAGAGACCCAGTACTTC.

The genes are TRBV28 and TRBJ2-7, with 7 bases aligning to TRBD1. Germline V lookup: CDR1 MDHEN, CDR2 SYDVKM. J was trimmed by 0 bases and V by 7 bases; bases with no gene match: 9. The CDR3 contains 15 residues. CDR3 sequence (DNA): TGTGCCAGCAAGCAGGTGGACAGGACCTCCTACGAGCAGTACTTC. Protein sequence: CASKQVDRTSYEQYF.

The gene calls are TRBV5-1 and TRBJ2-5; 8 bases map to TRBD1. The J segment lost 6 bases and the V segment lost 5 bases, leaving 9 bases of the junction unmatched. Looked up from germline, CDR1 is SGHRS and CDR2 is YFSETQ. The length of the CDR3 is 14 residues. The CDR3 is CASSPSQGAKTQYF. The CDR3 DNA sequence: TGCGCCAGCAGTCCATCCCAGGGGGCAAAGACCCAGTACTTC.

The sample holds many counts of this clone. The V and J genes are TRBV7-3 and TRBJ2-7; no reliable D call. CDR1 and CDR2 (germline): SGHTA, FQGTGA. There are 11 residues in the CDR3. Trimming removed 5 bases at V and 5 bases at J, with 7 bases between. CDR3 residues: CASSNTNEQYF. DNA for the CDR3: TGTGCCAGCAGCAACACCAACGAGCAGTACTTC.

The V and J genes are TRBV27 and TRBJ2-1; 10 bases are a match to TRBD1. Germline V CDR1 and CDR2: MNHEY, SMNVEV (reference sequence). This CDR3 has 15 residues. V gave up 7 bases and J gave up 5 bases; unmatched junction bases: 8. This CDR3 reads CASNAGQGVNNEQFF. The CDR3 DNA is TGTGCCAGCAATGCCGGACAGGGGGTTAACAATGAGCAGTTCTTC.

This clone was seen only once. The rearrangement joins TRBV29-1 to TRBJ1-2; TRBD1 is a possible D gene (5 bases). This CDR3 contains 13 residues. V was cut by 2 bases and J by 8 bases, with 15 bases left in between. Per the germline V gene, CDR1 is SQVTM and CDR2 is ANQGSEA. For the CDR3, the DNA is TGCAGCGTTGAAACCGCCTCGGGGGAAGGCTACACCTTC. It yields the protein CSVETASGEGYTF.

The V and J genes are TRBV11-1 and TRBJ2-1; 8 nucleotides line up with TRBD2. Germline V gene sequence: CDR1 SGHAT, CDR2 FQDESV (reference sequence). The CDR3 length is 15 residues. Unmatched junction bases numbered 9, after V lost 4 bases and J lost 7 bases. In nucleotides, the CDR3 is TGTGCCAGCAGCTCGATAGCGGGGTGGGGTAATGAGCAGTTCTTC. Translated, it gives CASSSIAGWGNEQFF. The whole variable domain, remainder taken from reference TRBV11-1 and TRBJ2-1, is EAEVAQSPRYKITEKSQAVAFWCDPISGHATLYWYRQILGQGPELLVQFQDESVVDDSQLPKDRFSAERLKGVDSTLKIQPAELGDSAMYLCASSSIAGWGNEQFFGPGTRLTVL.

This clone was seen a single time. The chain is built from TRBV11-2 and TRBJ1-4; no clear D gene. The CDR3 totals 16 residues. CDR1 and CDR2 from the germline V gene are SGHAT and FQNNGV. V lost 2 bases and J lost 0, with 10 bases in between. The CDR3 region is CASSLSSLATNEKLFF. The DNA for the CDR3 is TGTGCCAGCAGCTTATCCAGTCTTGCAACTAATGAAAAACTGTTTTTT.

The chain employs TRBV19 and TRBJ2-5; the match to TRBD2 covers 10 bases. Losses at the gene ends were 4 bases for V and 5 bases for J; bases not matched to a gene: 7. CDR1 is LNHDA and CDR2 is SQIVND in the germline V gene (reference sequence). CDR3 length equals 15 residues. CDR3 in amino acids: CASSTLSGRGETQYF. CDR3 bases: TGTGCCAGTAGTACCCTGAGCGGGAGGGGCGAGACCCAGTACTTC.

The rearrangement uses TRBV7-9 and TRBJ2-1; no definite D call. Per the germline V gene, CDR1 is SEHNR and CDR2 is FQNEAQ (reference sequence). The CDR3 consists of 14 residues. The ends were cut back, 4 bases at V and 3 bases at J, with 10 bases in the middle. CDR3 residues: CASSSDTVYNEQFF. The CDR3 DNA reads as TGTGCCAGCAGCTCAGATACCGTCTACAATGAGCAGTTCTTC.

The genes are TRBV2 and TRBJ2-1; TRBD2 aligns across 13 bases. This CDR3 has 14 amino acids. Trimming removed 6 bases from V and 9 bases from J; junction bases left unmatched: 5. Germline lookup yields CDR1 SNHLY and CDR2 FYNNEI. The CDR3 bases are TGTGCCAGCAGGTGGACTAGCGGGAGCTCTGAGCAGTTCTTC. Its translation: CASRWTSGSSEQFF.

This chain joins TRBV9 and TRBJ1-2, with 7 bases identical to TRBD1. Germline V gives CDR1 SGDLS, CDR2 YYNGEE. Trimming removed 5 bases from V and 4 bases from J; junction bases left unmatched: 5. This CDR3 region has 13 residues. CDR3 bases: TGTGCCAGCAGAAAGACAGGGAGCTATGGCTACACCTTC. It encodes CASRKTGSYGYTF.

CDR3 bases: TGTGCCAGCTCACCCAAGGCCGGACAGGGAAGCTATGGCTACACCTTC. Translating it yields CASSPKAGQGSYGYTF. V gene TRBV18 combines with J gene TRBJ1-2; 8 nucleotides agree with TRBD1. The CDR3 has 16 residues. Germline trimming cut 3 bases from V and 4 bases from J; bases unmatched to any gene: 10. Per the germline V gene, CDR1 is KGHSH and CDR2 is LQKENI.

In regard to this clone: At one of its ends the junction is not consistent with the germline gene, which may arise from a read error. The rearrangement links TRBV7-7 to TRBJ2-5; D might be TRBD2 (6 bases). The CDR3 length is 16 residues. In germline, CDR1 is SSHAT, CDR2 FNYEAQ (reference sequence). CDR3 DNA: TGTGCTAGCAGCTTAGGGCGACTAGTTGGAAAAGAGACCCAGTACTTC. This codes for CASSLGRLVGKETQYF.